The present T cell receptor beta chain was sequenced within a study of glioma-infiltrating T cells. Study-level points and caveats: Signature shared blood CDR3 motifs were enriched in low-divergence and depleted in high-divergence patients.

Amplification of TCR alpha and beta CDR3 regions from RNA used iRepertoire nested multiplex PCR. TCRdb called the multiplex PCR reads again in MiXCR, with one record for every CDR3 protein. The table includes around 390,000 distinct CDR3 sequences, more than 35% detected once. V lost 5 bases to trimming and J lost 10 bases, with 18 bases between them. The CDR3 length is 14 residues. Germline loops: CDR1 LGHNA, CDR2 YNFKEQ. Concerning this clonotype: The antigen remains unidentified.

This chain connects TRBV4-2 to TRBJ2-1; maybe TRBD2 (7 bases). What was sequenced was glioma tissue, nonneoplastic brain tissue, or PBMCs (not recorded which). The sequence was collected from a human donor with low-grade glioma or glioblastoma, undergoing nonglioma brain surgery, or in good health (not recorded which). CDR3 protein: CASSVGGTKGEQFF. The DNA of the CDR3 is TGTGCCAGCAGCGTAGGGGGGACTAAAGGAGAGCAGTTCTTC.